The present TCR beta chain was sequenced within a study of T cells in Graves' hyperthyroidism and ophthalmopathy. The germline CDR1 and CDR2 sequences are LGHDT and YNNKEL (reference sequence). The V end was cut by 3 bases, the J end by 9 bases, with 10 bases between. The CDR3 is 12 residues long. There were TCR beta CDR3 regions amplified from RNA transcripts. HTBI primers were employed in a first-round RT-PCR of the TCR CDR3. TCRdb processed the multiplex PCR reads anew with MiXCR; each CDR3 protein has one entry. Altogether about 400,000 distinct CDR3 sequences are present, under 15% being singletons, with the ten largest covering 32%.

Sequencing input: blood. The V gene is TRBV3-1, the J gene TRBJ2-3; D may correspond to TRBD1 or TRBD2 (5 bases each). The TCR was taken from a woman aged 25-40 years with Graves' hyperthyroidism. The CDR3 reads CASSHIEGTQYF. The CDR3 DNA is TGTGCCAGCAGCCATATTGAGGGGACGCAGTATTTT.